The source of this T cell receptor beta chain is a study of neoadjuvant anti-PD-1 for oral cavity cancer. Germline CDR1 is PRHDT and CDR2 is FYEKMQ (reference sequence). The CDR3 is 20 amino acids. Trimming cost V 3 bases and J 3 bases, with 29 bases left between them. Six replicates per PBMC sample, mostly from 480 ng of genomic DNA. Clones were sequenced by immunoSEQ multiplex PCR, and TCRdb holds only the in-frame ones, with some missing. The table lists roughly 40,000 clones, 65% to 85% of them singletons. Time point reported: after neoadjuvant nivolumab, at surgical resection. These newly diagnosed stage II-IVA oral cavity squamous cell carcinoma patients had no prior systemic or radiation treatment. This clone was counted a single time.

This receptor was identified in a person between 35 and 79 years old with oral cavity squamous cell carcinoma. Sequenced here: PBMCs, sampled after nivolumab (anti-PD-1) treatment. The V call is TRBV13, the J call TRBJ1-2, with D possibly being TRBD1 (5 bases). CDR3: CASSLNPVGRVVKVDYGYTF. The DNA of the CDR3 is TGTGCCAGCAGCTTGAACCCTGTCGGCAGGGTAGTTAAAGTGGACTATGGCTACACCTTC.